A selection of T cell receptor beta chains follows, all from one sample in a study of blood T cell repertoires in COVID-19. TCRdb keeps only in-frame clones here, not all; method: immunoSEQ multiplex PCR. The data hold about 73,000 clones, with 90% observed a single time. Sample: peripheral blood. The receptors shown here come from a woman aged 18-30 years with acute or convalescent COVID-19. Both conserved end residues are trimmed from each CDR3. The D gene is left open where the match is weak.

d_gene: .
j_gene: TRBJ1-1
v_gene: TRBV15
CDR3aa: ATSHRNTEAF

d_gene: .
j_gene: TRBJ1-2
v_gene: TRBV11-2
CDR3aa: ASSSWTAAGYGYT

d_gene: TRBD1
j_gene: TRBJ1-2
v_gene: TRBV6-6
CDR3aa: ASSIGQDYGYT

d_gene: .
j_gene: TRBJ1-5
v_gene: TRBV28
CDR3aa: ASSLIGGARNQPQH

d_gene: .
j_gene: TRBJ2-6
v_gene: TRBV7-2
CDR3aa: ASSFTGTRFGANVLT

d_gene: .
j_gene: TRBJ1-6
v_gene: TRBV5-6
CDR3aa: ASSPADGRGLNSALH

d_gene: TRBD1
j_gene: TRBJ1-2
v_gene: TRBV4-1
CDR3aa: ASSQDPQGASGYT

d_gene: TRBD1
j_gene: TRBJ1-2
v_gene: TRBV19
CDR3aa: ASSIWTGGADYGYT

d_gene: TRBD2
j_gene: TRBJ2-1
v_gene: TRBV27
CDR3aa: ASSSGTSGSGEQF

d_gene: TRBD1
j_gene: TRBJ2-7
v_gene: TRBV28
CDR3aa: ASSLPRDRGYEQY

d_gene: .
j_gene: TRBJ2-2
v_gene: TRBV29-1
CDR3aa: SVLLVNTGELF

d_gene: TRBD2
j_gene: TRBJ2-1
v_gene: TRBV29-1
CDR3aa: SVELSGGPYYYNEQF

d_gene: .
j_gene: TRBJ1-4
v_gene: TRBV15
CDR3aa: ATSRGREGGEKLF

d_gene: .
j_gene: TRBJ2-1
v_gene: TRBV19
CDR3aa: ASSIRGHTGSYYNEQF

d_gene: TRBD2
j_gene: TRBJ2-4
v_gene: TRBV4-3
CDR3aa: ASSQESTSGRVAKNIQY

d_gene: .
j_gene: TRBJ1-4
v_gene: TRBV14
CDR3aa: ASSQDYHQGYETNEKLF